Included here is one T cell receptor beta chain sequence, with context. The run of the v3.0 immunoSEQ assay was at survey level. Data came from immunoSEQ multiplex PCR; TCRdb stores just in-frame clones and leaves some out. The data hold about 19,000 clones, with about 87% observed a single time. The data derive from a study of long-term antiretroviral therapy in people with HIV. The length of the CDR3 is 17 residues. Germline CDR1 is SGHTA and CDR2 is FQGNSA. Unmatched junction bases numbered 14, after V lost 5 bases and J lost 1 base. Sequenced material: unsorted PBMCs, taken 2.1 years after starting antiretroviral therapy. The sequence came from a man between 18 and 29 years old with HIV. The rearrangement links TRBV7-2 to TRBJ2-7; 7 bases match TRBD1. CDR3 sequence: CASSRTILGTASYEQYF. The CDR3 bases are TGTGCCAGCAGCCGAACGATTCTGGGGACAGCATCCTACGAGCAGTACTTC. The variable domain in full, completed from reference TRBV7-2 and TRBJ2-7, reads GAGVSQSPSNKVTEKGKDVELRCDPISGHTALYWYRQSLGQGLEFLIYFQGNSAPDKSGLPSDRFSAERTGGSVSTLTIQRTQQEDSAVYLCASSRTILGTASYEQYFGPGTRLTVT.